This T cell receptor (beta chain) was sequenced during a study of blood T cell repertoires in COVID-19. Study-level information: PBMCs, B-cell-depleted T cells, or T cells were the source of the cDNA or gDNA that made up the material.

Per the study methods: Amplified reference gene primers provided the basis for estimating nucleated cell counts. Produced via immunoSEQ multiplex PCR; TCRdb's table is partial and in-frame only. The D gene and trimming were derived from the DNA, and the V and J assignments and clone size from that table. The sample carries 300,000 to 450,000 clones, about 87% recorded once. Those enrolled in Seattle joined during active infection and were followed longitudinally afterward. This CDR3 has 13 amino acids. The ends were cut back, 3 bases at V and 6 bases at J, with 12 bases in the middle. Specimen: peripheral blood. The chain uses TRBV12-3 or TRBV12-4 and TRBJ2-7; tentative D call: TRBD2 (5 bases). This TCR came from a woman between 25 and 40 years old with COVID-19, enrolled during active disease. CDR3: CASSFDYRGEQYF. The DNA for the CDR3 is TGTGCCAGCAGTTTTGATTACCGGGGCGAGCAGTACTTC.